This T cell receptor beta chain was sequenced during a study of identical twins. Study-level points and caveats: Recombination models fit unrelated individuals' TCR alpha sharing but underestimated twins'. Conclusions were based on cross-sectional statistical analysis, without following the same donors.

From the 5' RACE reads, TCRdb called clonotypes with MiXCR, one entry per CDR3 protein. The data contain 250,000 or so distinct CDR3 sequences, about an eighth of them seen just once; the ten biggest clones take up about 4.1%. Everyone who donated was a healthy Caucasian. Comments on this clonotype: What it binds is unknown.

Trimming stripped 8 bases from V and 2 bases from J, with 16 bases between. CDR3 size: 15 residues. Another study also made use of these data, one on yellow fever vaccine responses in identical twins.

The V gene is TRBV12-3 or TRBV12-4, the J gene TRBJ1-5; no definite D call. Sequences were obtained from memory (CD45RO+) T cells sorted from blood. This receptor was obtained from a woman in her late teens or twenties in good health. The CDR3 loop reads CASRSGVVGNQPQHF. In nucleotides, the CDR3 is TGTGCCAGCCGTTCCGGGGTCGTAGGCAATCAGCCCCAGCATTTT.